The clone carrying this T cell receptor (beta chain) was seen a few times. Its matching antigen is unknown. Reverse transcribing all isolated RNA meant expressed TCRB transcripts were sequenced. Sequencing used immunoSEQ multiplex PCR; TCRdb keeps in-frame clones, though not all of them. The data contain 620,000 or so clones, roughly 15% of them singletons. Germline-derived CDR1 and CDR2 are SNHLY and FYNNEI. The CDR3 has 21 amino acids. V was clipped by 7 bases and J by 0 bases; unmatched bases: 23. This specimen comes from a study of beta chain features in type 1 diabetes. Findings and limits, study-wide: It was possible that PCR favored shorter templates, equally so in patients and controls.

The chain couples TRBV2 to TRBJ2-1; 8 bases fit TRBD2. The sample taken for sequencing was naive CD4+ T cells from blood. The TCR originated in a man between 18 and 35 years old in good health. CDR3 bases: TGTGCCAGCAAGTACCGTCGGACGGCGGGAAGCGGGGGCAGCTCCTACAATGAGCAGTTCTTC. This sequence encodes CASKYRRTAGSGGSSYNEQFF.